This note documents a single TCR beta chain sequence. Its recognized antigen is unknown. There are no base qualities to consult, and no much larger clone falls within one base. Participants in the prospective study were aged roughly 18 to 89 years, lived in 20 to 30 United States geographic areas, and enrolled through a virtual design. In the prospective study, participants were assigned to cohorts based on the clinical history participants reported in a screening survey and a study questionnaire. Recovered participants in ImmuneRACE Cohort 3 were defined by two consecutive negative NP/OP PCR tests, clearance by a healthcare professional, or resolution of symptoms. In the prospective study, whole blood, serum and a nasopharyngeal or oropharyngeal swab were collected from each participant by mobile phlebotomists. Participants in the prospective study had the option to provide additional blood draws and questionnaires over a 2-month period. Prospective study blood samples were shipped either frozen or at room temperature before DNA extraction.

This entry belongs to a study of blood T cell repertoires in COVID-19 (dated by TCRdb to the early 2020s). For the wider study: The collaborator samples originated in the United States, Italy and Spain and spanned the acute and convalescent phases of COVID-19. Where available, HLA class I and class II types were obtained from metadata supplied by the sample provider rather than from assay-based typing. The repertoires were released in a freely available public database intended as a resource for research on the immune response to SARS-CoV-2. The material from the prospective study consisted of cDNA or gDNA derived from T cells, B-cell-depleted T cells, or PBMCs. Subjects who had been exposed to COVID-19, were actively infected with it, or had recovered from it provided the deeply sampled blood TCRbeta repertoires that made up the dataset. A de-identified subject ID, COVID-19 status, age in years and sex were almost always included in the sample metadata. The samples were drawn from the first 160 participants of the ongoing ImmuneRACE study and from 1,254 subjects provided by 6 global collaborators. Study-wide conclusions, independent of this receptor: Clinical and demographic metadata were provided uncurated, with the amount varying by source and participant.

Looking up the germline V gene (reference sequence) yields CDR1 LGHDT and CDR2 YNNKEL. Its CDR3 holds 15 amino acids, cysteine through phenylalanine. Only the CDR3 region is kept as DNA, spanning 45 bases read in frame from base 1. Trimming takes 2 bases from V and 2 bases from J, and the germline ends sit 13 bases apart. The immunoSEQ Assay, a bias-controlled multiplex PCR, was used to amplify TCRbeta CDR3 regions from genomic DNA. The authors processed their data as follows. Within the assay, amplification of reference gene primers was used to estimate how many nucleated cells each sample contained. Sequence reads were collapsed and filtered to measure the absolute abundance of every unique TCRbeta CDR3 rearrangement. Productive Simpson clonality was computed per sample as the square root of Simpson's diversity index over productive rearrangements. TCRdb stores this immuneACCESS table with in-frame sequences only. Part of the clones is absent; in the studies checked, under half of the shortfall reflects unresolved V genes, and no reason is known for the rest. Clonal size and the V and J genes are those of that table, whereas D and trimming came from the DNA. Here the sample has approximately 200,000 clones; around 90% occur a single time. The top ten clonotypes cover more than 2% of the sample.

Sequenced sample: PBMCs or T cells enriched from blood (not recorded which). This receptor was obtained from a woman aged 25 to 39 who had recovered from COVID-19. The chain uses TRBV3-1 (or the pseudogene TRBV3-2) and TRBJ2-7, with no D gene named confidently. The sequence in DNA is TGTGCCAGCAGCCAAAGGAGTGCAGAGACCTACGAGCAGTACTTC. This yields the protein CASSQRSAETYEQYF.